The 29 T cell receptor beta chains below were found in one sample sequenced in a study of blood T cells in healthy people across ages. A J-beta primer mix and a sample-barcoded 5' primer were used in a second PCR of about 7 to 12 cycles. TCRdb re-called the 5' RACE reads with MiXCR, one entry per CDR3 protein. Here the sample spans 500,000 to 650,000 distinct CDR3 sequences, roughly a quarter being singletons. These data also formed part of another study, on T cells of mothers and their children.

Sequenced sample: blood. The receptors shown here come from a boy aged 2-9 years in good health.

This CDR3 reads CASSRGDPRSSYNEQFF. CDR3 coding DNA: TGCGCCAGCAGCAGGGGGGACCCAAGGAGCTCCTACAATGAGCAGTTCTTC. The V and J genes are TRBV10-1 and TRBJ2-1, with TRBD1 as a possible D gene (7 bases). CDR1 and CDR2 from the germline V gene are WNHNN and SYGVQD (reference sequence). Between the trimmed V and J ends, which lost 6 bases and 0 bases, there was a span of 18 bases. The CDR3 runs 17 residues.

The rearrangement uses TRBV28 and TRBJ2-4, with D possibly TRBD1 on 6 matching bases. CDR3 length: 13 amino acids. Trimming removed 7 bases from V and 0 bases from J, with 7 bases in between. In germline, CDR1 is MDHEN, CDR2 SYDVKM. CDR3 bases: TGTGCCAGCAAACAGGGAGCCAAAAACATTCAGTACTTC. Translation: CASKQGAKNIQYF. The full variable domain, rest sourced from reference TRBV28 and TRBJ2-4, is DVKVTQSSRYLVKRTGEKVFLECVQDMDHENMFWYRQDPGLGLRLIYFSYDVKMKEKGDIPEGYSVSREKKERFSLILESASTNQTSMYLCASKQGAKNIQYFGAGTRLSVL.

The CDR3 protein is CASSRRGQVDYEQYF. The CDR3 DNA reads TGTGCCAGCAGCCGGAGGGGACAGGTGGACTACGAGCAGTACTTC. V and J are TRBV13 and TRBJ2-7, with TRBD1 matching 8 bases. V was clipped by 5 bases and J by 3 bases; unmatched bases: 9. The CDR3 covers 15 residues. Germline V gene lookup returns CDR1 PRHDT and CDR2 FYEKMQ (reference sequence).

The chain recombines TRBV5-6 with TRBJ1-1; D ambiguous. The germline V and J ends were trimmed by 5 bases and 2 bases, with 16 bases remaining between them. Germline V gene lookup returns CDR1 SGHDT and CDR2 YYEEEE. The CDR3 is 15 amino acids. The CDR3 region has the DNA TGTGCCAGCAGTCATACTCCGAAAATAAACACTGAAGCTTTCTTT. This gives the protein CASSHTPKINTEAFF.

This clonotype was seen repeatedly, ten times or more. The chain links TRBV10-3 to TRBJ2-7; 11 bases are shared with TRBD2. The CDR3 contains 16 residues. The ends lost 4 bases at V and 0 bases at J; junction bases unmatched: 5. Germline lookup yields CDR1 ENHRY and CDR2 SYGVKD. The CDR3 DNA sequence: TGTGCCATCAGTGGGGCTAGCGGGGGGAGCTCCTACGAGCAGTACTTC. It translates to CAISGASGGSSYEQYF.

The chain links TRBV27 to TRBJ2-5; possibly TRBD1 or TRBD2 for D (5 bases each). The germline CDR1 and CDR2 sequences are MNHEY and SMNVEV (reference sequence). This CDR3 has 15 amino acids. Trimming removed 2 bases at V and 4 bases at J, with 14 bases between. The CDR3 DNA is TGTGCCAGCAGTTTAAGCGGCAGGGTCCGAGAGACCCAGTACTTC. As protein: CASSLSGRVRETQYF.

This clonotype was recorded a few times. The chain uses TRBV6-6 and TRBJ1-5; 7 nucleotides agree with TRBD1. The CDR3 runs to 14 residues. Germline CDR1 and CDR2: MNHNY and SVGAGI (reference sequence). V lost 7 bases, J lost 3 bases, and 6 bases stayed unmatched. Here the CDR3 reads CASKSQGINQPQHF. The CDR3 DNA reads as TGTGCCAGCAAATCACAGGGGATCAATCAGCCCCAGCATTTT.

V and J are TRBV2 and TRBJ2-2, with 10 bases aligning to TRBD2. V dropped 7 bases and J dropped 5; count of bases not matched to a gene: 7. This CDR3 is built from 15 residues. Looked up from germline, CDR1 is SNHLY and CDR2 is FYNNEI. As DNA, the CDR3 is TGTGCCAGCATCCCGGATAGCGGGGGGACCGGGGAGCTGTTTTTT. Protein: CASIPDSGGTGELFF.

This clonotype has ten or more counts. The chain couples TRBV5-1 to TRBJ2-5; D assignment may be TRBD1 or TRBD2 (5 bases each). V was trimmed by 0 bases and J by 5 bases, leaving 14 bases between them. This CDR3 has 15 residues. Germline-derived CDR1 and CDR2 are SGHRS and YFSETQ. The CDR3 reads CASSLERGAGETQYF. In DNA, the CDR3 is TGCGCCAGCAGCTTGGAGAGAGGGGCAGGGGAGACCCAGTACTTC.

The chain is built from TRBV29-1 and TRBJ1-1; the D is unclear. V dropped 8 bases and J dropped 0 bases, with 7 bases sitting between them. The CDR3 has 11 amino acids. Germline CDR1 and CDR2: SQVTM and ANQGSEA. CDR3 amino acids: CSCSVNTEAFF. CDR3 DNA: TGCAGCTGTTCAGTGAACACTGAAGCTTTCTTT.

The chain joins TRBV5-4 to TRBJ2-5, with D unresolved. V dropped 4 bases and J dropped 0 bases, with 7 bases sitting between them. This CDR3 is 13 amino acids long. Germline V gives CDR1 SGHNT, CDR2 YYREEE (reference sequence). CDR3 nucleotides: TGTGCCAGCAGCCCCCTGTACCAAGAGACCCAGTACTTC. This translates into CASSPLYQETQYF.

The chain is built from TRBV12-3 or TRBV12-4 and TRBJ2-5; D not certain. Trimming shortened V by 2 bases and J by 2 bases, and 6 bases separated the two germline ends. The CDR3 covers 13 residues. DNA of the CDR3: TGTGCCAGCAGTTTATCCAGGCAAGAGACCCAGTACTTC. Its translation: CASSLSRQETQYF.

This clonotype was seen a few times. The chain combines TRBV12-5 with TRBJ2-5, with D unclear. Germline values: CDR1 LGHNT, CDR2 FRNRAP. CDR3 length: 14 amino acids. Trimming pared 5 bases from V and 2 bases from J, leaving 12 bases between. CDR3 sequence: CASGPGSYQETQYF. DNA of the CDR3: TGTGCTAGTGGTCCCGGGTCATATCAAGAGACCCAGTACTTC.

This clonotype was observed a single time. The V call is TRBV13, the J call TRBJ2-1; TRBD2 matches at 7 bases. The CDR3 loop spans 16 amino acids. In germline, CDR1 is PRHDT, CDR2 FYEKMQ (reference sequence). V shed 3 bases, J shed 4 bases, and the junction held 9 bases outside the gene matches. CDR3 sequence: CASSFVLTSRYNEQFF. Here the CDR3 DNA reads TGTGCCAGCAGCTTCGTCCTGACTAGCAGATACAATGAGCAGTTCTTC.

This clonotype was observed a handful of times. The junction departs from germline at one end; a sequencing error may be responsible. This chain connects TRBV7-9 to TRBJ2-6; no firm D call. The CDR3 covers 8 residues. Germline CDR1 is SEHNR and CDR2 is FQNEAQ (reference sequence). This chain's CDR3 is CASSPSSF. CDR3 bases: TGTGCCAGCAGCCCCTCTTCTTTC.

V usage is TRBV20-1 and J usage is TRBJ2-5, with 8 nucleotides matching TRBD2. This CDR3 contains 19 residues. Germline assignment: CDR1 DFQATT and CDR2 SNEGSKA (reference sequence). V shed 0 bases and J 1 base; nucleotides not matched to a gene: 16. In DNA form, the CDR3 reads TGCAGTGCTAGAGAGCCCCCGATCGTCAGCGGGGGCCGCCAAGAGACCCAGTACTTC. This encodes CSAREPPIVSGGRQETQYF.

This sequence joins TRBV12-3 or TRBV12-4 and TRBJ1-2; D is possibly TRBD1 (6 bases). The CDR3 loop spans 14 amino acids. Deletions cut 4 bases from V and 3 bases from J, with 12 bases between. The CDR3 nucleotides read TGTGCCAGCAGTTCGGGGGCCTGTGACTATGGCTACACCTTC. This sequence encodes CASSSGACDYGYTF.

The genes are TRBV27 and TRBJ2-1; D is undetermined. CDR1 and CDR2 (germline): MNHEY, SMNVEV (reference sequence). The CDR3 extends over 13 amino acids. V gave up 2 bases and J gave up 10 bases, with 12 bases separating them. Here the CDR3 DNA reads TGTGCCAGCAGTTTAGGCAGGCTCGGGGAGCAGTTCTTC. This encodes CASSLGRLGEQFF.

The DNA for the CDR3 is TGTGCCAGCAGCTTAGGAGCGGGGGGGTTTTCTAGCACAGATACGCAGTATTTT. Residues: CASSLGAGGFSSTDTQYF. The rearrangement uses TRBV7-2 and TRBJ2-3, with 10 bases aligning to TRBD2. Per germline, CDR1 SGHTA and CDR2 FQGNSA. V was clipped by 1 base and J by 0 bases; unmatched bases: 7. The CDR3 runs to 18 residues. The variable domain in full, with the rest retrieved from reference TRBV7-2 and TRBJ2-3, is GAGVSQSPSNKVTEKGKDVELRCDPISGHTALYWYRQSLGQGLEFLIYFQGNSAPDKSGLPSDRFSAERTGGSVSTLTIQRTQQEDSAVYLCASSLGAGGFSSTDTQYFGPGTRLTVL.

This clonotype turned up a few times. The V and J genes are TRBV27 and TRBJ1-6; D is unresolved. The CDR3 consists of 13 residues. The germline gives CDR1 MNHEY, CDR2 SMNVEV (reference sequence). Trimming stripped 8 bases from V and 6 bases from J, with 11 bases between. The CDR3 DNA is TGTGCCAGCCGACATAAATCTAATTCACCCCTCCACTTT. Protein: CASRHKSNSPLHF.

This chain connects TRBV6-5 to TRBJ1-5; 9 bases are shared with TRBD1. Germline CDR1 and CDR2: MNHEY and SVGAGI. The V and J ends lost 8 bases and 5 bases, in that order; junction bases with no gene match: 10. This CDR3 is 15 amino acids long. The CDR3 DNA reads TGTGCCAGCCAGAGTACAGGGGGCCCCCATCAGCCCCAGCATTTT. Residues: CASQSTGGPHQPQHF.

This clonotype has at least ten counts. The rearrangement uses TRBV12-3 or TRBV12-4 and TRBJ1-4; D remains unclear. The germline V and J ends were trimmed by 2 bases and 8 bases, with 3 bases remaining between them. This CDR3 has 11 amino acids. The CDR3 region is CASSLREKLFF. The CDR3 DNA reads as TGTGCCAGCAGTTTAAGGGAAAAACTGTTTTTT.

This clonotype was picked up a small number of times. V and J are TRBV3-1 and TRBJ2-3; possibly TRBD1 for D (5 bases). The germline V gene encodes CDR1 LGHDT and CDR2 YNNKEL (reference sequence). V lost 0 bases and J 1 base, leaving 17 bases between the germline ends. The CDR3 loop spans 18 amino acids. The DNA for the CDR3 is TGTGCCAGCAGCCAAGACAGGGCCCCACTGTTTGGCACAGATACGCAGTATTTT. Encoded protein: CASSQDRAPLFGTDTQYF.

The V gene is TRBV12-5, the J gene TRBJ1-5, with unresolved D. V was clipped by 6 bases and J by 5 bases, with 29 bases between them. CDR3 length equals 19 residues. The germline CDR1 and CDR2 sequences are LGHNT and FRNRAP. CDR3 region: CASGLSRPFSRREDQPQHF. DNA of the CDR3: TGTGCTAGTGGCCTTTCCCGGCCCTTTTCTCGTAGGGAGGATCAGCCCCAGCATTTT.

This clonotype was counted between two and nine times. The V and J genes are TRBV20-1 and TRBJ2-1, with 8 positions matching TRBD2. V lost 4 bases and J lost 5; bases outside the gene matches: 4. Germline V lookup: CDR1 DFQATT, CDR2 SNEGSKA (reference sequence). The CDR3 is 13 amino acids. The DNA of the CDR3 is TGCAGTGCTAAGGTAGCGGGGAACAATGAGCAGTTCTTC. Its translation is CSAKVAGNNEQFF.

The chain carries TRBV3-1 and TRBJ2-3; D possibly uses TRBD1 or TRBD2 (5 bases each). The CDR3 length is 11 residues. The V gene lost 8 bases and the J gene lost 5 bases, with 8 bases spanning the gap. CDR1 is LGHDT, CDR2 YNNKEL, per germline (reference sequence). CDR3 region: CASERGDTQYF. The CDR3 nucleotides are TGTGCCAGCGAGAGGGGAGATACGCAGTATTTT.

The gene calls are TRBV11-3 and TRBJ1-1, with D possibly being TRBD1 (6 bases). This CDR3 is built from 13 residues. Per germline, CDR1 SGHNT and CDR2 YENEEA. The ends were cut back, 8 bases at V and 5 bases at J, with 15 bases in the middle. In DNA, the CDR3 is TGTGCCAGCTCGGGGGGGCTCACGACTGAAGCTTTCTTT. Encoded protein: CASSGGLTTEAFF.

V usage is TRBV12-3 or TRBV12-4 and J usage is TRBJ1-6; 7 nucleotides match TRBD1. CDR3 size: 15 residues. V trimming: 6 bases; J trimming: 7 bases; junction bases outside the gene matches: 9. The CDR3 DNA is TGTGCCAGCAGCGCCCGAGGGACAGAGAATTCACCCCTCCACTTT. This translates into CASSARGTENSPLHF.

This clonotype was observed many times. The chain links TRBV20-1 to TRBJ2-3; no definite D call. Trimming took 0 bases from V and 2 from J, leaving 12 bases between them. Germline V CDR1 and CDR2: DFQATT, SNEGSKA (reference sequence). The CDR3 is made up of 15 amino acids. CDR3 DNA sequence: TGCAGTGCTAGAGATCGGGTCCTACCCACAGATACGCAGTATTTT. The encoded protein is CSARDRVLPTDTQYF.